This record looks at one T cell receptor (beta chain) sequence and its context. The antigen is undetermined. The data derive from a study of T cell responses to AZD1222 COVID-19 vaccine. The study, taken as a whole, reports: Increases in Spike-specific TCR breadth and depth were seen after two AZD1222 doses.

Method: immunoSEQ multiplex PCR; TCRdb's copy keeps in-frame clones and lacks some. Among 100,000 to 150,000 clones listed, roughly 92% were seen once. The starting material was peripheral blood, obtained on day 0 of AZD1222 vaccination. This TCR derives from an adult in good health.

For the CDR3, the DNA is TGTGCCAGCAGTTACACTAGCAGCAATGAGCAGTTCTTC. It encodes CASSYTSSNEQFF. The J gene is TRBJ2-1, the V gene TRBV6-2 or TRBV6-3; D is possibly TRBD2 (6 bases). Trimming took 2 bases from V and 6 from J, leaving 8 bases between them. In germline, CDR1 is MNHEY, CDR2 SVGEGT. The CDR3 is 13 residues long.